This TCR beta chain was observed in a study of PD-1 blockade in classical Hodgkin lymphoma. Points from the study as a whole: Baseline diversity was lower in partial responders and progressors than complete responders. What drove the repertoire differences, possibly disease activity or prior therapy, has not been defined.

Each of the patients experienced relapse following autologous stem cell transplantation, and their brentuximab vedotin exposure differed. The CDR3 covers 13 residues. CDR1 and CDR2 (germline): SGHAT, FQDESV (reference sequence). V was clipped by 9 bases and J by 8 bases, with 16 bases between them. This table comes from immunoSEQ multiplex PCR, and its TCRdb copy is limited to in-frame clones, with some not included. This sample carries around 99,000 clones, roughly four fifths of them seen once, and the ten largest clones take 16%. Turning to this clone: Its specificity is unknown.

This material consisted of peripheral blood mononuclear cells (PBMCs), taken before the second cycle of nivolumab. The chain links TRBV11-1 to TRBJ2-2, with D maybe TRBD2 (6 bases). The receptor was derived from a human donor with classical Hodgkin lymphoma. CDR3 sequence reads: CASTNRGRGELFF. The CDR3 bases are TGTGCCAGTACCAACCGGGGGAGAGGGGAGCTGTTTTTT.